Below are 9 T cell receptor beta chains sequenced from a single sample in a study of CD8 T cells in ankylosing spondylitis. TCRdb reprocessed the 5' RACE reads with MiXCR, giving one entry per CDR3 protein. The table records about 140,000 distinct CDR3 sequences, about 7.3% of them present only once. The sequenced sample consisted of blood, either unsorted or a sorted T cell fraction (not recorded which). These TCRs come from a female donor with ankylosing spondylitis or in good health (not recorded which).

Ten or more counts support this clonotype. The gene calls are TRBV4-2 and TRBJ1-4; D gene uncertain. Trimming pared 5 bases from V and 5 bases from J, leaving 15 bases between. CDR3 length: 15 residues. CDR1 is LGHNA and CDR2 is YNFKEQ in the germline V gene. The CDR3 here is CASSAPSQTNEKLFF. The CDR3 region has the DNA TGTGCCAGCAGCGCTCCTAGCCAGACGAATGAAAAACTGTTTTTT.

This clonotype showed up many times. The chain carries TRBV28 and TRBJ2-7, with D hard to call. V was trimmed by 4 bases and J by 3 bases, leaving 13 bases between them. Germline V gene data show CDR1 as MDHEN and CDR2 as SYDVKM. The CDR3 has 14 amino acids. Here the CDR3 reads CASSYETAFYEQYF. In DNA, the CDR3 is TGTGCCAGCAGTTACGAGACGGCTTTCTACGAGCAGTACTTC.

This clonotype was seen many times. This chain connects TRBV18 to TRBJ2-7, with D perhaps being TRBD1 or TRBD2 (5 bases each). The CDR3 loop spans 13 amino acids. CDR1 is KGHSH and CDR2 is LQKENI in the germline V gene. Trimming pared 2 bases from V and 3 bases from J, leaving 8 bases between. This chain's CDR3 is CASSPEGYYEQYF. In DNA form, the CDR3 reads TGTGCCAGCTCACCAGAGGGGTACTACGAGCAGTACTTC.

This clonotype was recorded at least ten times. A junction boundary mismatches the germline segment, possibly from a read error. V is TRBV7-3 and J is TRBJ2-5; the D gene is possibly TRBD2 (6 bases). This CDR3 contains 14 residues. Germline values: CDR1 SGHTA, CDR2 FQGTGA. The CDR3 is CASSVTSTVPTQYF. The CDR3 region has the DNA TGTGCCAGCAGCGTAACTAGCACTGTACCGACCCAGTACTTC. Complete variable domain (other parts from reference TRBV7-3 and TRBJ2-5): GAGVSQTPSNKVTEKGKYVELRCDPISGHTALYWYRQSLGQGPEFLIYFQGTGAADDSGLPNDRFFAVRPEGSVSTLKIQRTERGDSAVYLCASSVTSTVPTQYFGPGTRLLVL.

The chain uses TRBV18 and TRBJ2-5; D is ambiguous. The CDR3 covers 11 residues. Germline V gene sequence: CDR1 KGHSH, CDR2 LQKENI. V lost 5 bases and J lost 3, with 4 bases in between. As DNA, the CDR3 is TGTGCCAGCTCAATAGAAGAGACCCAGTACTTC. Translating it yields CASSIEETQYF.

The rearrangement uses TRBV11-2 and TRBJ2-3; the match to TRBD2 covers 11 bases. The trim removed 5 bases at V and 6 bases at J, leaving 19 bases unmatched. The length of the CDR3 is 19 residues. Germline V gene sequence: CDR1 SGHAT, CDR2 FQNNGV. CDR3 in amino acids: CASSNLRENGTSGADTQYF. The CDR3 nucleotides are TGTGCCAGCAGCAACCTAAGAGAAAACGGGACTAGCGGAGCGGATACGCAGTATTTT.

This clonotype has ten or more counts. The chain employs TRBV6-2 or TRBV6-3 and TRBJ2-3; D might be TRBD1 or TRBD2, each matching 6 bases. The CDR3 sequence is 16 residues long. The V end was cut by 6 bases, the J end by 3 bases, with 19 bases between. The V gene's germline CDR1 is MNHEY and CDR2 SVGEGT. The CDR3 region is CASSILWGALTDTQYF. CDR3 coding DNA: TGTGCCAGCAGCATTCTATGGGGGGCTTTGACAGATACGCAGTATTTT.

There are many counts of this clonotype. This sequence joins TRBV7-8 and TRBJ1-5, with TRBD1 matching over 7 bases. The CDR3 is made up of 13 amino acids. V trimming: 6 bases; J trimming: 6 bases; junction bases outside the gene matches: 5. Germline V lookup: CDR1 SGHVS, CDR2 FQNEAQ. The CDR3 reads CASSSQGFQPQHF. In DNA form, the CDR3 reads TGTGCCAGCAGTTCACAGGGGTTTCAGCCCCAGCATTTT. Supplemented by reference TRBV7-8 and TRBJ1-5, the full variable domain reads GAGVSQSPRYKVAKRGQDVALRCDPISGHVSLFWYQQALGQGPEFLTYFQNEAQLDKSGLPSDRFFAERPEGSVSTLKIQRTQQEDSAVYLCASSSQGFQPQHFGDGTRLSIL.

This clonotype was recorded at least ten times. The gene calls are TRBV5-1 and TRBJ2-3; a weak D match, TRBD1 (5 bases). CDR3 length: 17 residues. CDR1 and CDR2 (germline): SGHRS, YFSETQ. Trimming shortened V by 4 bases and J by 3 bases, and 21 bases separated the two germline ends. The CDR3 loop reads CASSQTLQGFGTDTQYF. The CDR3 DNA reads TGCGCCAGCAGCCAAACATTGCAGGGCTTCGGGACAGATACGCAGTATTTT.